This entry lists 5 T cell receptor beta chains sequenced from one sample in a study of early T cells in non-severe SARS-CoV-2 infection. Each CDR3 protein is one row after TCRdb ran MiXCR on the 5' RACE reads. This sample has approximately 70,000 distinct CDR3 sequences, with about 12% found just once. Material: whole blood, obtained at baseline. The source of these receptors is an adult who was a healthcare worker with PCR-confirmed SARS-CoV-2 infection or an uninfected control (not recorded which). The donor label of this sample is uncertain.

The J gene is TRBJ1-1, the V gene TRBV30; TRBD1 might be the D (6 bases). V was clipped by 5 bases and J by 0 bases, with 7 bases between them. This CDR3 contains 12 residues. Germline CDR1 and CDR2: GTSNPN and SVGIG (reference sequence). The CDR3 spells CAWGQMNTEAFF. The CDR3, as DNA: TGTGCCTGGGGACAGATGAACACTGAAGCTTTCTTT.

The CDR3 nucleotides are TGTGCCAGCATATTGGGGGGATCCTACGAGCAGTACTTC. This codes for CASILGGSYEQYF. The chain joins TRBV6-1 to TRBJ2-7; maybe TRBD2 (6 bases). Germline lookup yields CDR1 MNHNS and CDR2 SASEGT. V lost 7 bases and J 1 base, leaving 11 bases between the germline ends. This CDR3 has 13 residues.

The rearrangement uses TRBV11-2 and TRBJ2-2; D gene uncertain. Trimming shortened V by 7 bases and J by 0 bases, and 12 bases separated the two germline ends. Germline V gene data show CDR1 as SGHAT and CDR2 as FQNNGV. The CDR3 consists of 15 residues. Written as DNA, the CDR3 is TGTGCCAGCACCCCCGCCGCAGCGAACACCGGGGAGCTGTTTTTT. Residues: CASTPAAANTGELFF.

This clonotype came up a few times. The chain couples TRBV2 to TRBJ2-7; D might be TRBD1 (6 bases). The germline CDR1 and CDR2 sequences are SNHLY and FYNNEI. The length of the CDR3 is 15 residues. V dropped 1 base and J dropped 2 bases, with 12 bases sitting between them. CDR3 region: CASSEEPDSTYEQYF. The CDR3 DNA reads TGTGCCAGCAGTGAAGAACCGGACAGTACCTACGAGCAGTACTTC.

V and J are TRBV3-1 and TRBJ2-7, with D possibly matching TRBD2 (6 bases). The germline V and J ends were trimmed by 4 bases and 7 bases, with 17 bases remaining between them. The CDR3 extends over 14 amino acids. Germline V CDR1 and CDR2: LGHDT, YNNKEL (reference sequence). The CDR3 region has the DNA TGTGCCAGCAGCCGGGCTTGGGCAGCGGGTGAGCAGTACTTC. Translated: CASSRAWAAGEQYF.